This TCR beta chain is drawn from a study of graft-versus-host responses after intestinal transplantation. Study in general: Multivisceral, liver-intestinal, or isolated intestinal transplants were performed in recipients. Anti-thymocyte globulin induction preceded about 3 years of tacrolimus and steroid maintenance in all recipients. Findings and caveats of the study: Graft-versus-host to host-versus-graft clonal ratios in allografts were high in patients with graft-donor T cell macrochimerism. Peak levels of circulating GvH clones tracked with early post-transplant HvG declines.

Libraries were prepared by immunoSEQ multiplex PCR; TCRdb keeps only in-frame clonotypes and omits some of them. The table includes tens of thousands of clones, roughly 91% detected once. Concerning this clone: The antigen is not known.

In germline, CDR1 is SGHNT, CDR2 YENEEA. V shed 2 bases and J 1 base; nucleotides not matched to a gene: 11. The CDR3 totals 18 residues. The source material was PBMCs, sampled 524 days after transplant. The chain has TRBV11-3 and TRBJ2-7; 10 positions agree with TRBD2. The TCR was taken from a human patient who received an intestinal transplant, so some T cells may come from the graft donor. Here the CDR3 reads CASSLLPSGSGRSYEQYF. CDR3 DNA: TGTGCCAGCAGCTTATTACCTAGCGGGAGTGGTAGGTCCTACGAGCAGTACTTC. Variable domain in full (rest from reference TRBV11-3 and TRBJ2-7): EAGVVQSPRYKIIEKKQPVAFWCNPISGHNTLYWYLQNLGQGPELLIRYENEEAVDDSQLPKDRFSAERLKGVDSTLKIQPAELGDSAVYLCASSLLPSGSGRSYEQYFGPGTRLTVT.